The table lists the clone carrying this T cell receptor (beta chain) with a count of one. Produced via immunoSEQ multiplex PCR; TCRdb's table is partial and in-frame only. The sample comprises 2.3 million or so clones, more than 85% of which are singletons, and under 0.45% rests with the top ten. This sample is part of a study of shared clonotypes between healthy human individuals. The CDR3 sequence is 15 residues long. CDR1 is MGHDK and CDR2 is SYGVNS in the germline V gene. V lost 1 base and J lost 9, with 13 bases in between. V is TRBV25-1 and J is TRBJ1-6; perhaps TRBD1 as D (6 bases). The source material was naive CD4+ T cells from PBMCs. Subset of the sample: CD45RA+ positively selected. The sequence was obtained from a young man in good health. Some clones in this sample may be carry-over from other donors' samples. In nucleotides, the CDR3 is TGTGCCAGCAGTGAATCCAGGGGTATGGGTTCACCCCTCCACTTT. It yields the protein CASSESRGMGSPLHF.